This entry lists 30 T cell receptor beta chains sequenced from one sample in a study of blood T cell repertoires in COVID-19. Assay used: immunoSEQ multiplex PCR; TCRdb lists only in-frame clones, some missing. Found here are a few hundred thousand clones, approximately 82% of them singletons; the top ten hold 9.7%. Specimen: peripheral blood. These receptors all stem from a man between 50 and 59 years old with active or convalescent COVID-19.

V is TRBV6-5 and J is TRBJ1-6; 9 positions match TRBD1. Per the germline V gene, CDR1 is MNHEY and CDR2 is SVGAGI. V was pared by 9 bases and J by 7 bases, with 7 bases of the junction left unmatched. CDR3 size: 14 residues. CDR3: CASTPGQGNSPLHF. CDR3 bases: TGTGCCAGTACTCCGGGACAGGGAAATTCACCCCTCCACTTT.

The chain recombines TRBV7-2 with TRBJ1-2; D unresolved. Trimming cost V 2 bases and J 8 bases, with 9 bases left between them. Per germline, CDR1 SGHTA and CDR2 FQGNSA. The CDR3 spans 12 residues. The CDR3: CASSLHGFGYTF. The CDR3 DNA sequence: TGTGCCAGCAGCTTACACGGGTTCGGCTACACCTTC.

J is TRBJ1-1 and V is TRBV30; no firm D call. This CDR3 has 12 residues. Germline CDR1 GTSNPN, CDR2 SVGIG (reference sequence). V gave up 4 bases and J gave up 1 base, with 7 bases separating them. CDR3 sequence (DNA): TGTGCCTGGAAGCAGGCGAACACTGAAGCTTTCTTT. Its translation is CAWKQANTEAFF.

The genes are TRBV27 and TRBJ2-1; the match to TRBD2 covers 11 bases. This CDR3 has 16 amino acids. The V and J ends lost 2 bases and 9 bases, in that order; junction bases with no gene match: 9. The V gene's germline CDR1 is MNHEY and CDR2 SMNVEV (reference sequence). CDR3 DNA sequence: TGTGCCAGCAGTTTAGGCCCTAGCGGGGGGCAGGGTGAGCAGTTCTTC. This sequence encodes CASSLGPSGGQGEQFF.

The V and J genes are TRBV19 and TRBJ1-3, with D perhaps matching TRBD1 (5 bases). This CDR3 contains 13 residues. Germline V gives CDR1 LNHDA, CDR2 SQIVND (reference sequence). Between the trimmed V and J ends, which lost 6 bases and 7 bases, there was a span of 13 bases. The CDR3, as DNA: TGTGCCAGTAGGAGACTCGGGGGGAACACCATATATTTT. Its protein product is CASRRLGGNTIYF.

J is TRBJ2-1 and V is TRBV4-1; 10 bases are shared with TRBD1. Germline trimming cut 3 bases from V and 9 bases from J; bases unmatched to any gene: 8. In germline, CDR1 is MGHRA, CDR2 YSYEKL. CDR3 length: 15 residues. CDR3 region: CASSHPGQGVSEQFF. Here the CDR3 DNA reads TGCGCCAGCAGCCACCCCGGACAGGGGGTAAGTGAGCAGTTCTTC.

V and J are TRBV27 and TRBJ2-1; TRBD2 matches 10 bases. The CDR3 covers 16 residues. The germline gives CDR1 MNHEY, CDR2 SMNVEV (reference sequence). With V trimmed by 5 bases and J by 3 bases, 7 bases remained unmatched. The CDR3 DNA reads as TGTGCCAGCAGTCTTAGAGCGGGAGGGATCTACAATGAGCAGTTCTTC. It specifies CASSLRAGGIYNEQFF.

CDR3 bases: TGTGCCAGCAGCTTCCAGGGATTAAATGAAAAACTGTTTTTT. It codes for CASSFQGLNEKLFF. The genes are TRBV7-2 and TRBJ1-4; maybe TRBD1 (5 bases). The CDR3 length is 14 residues. V was clipped by 3 bases and J by 5 bases, with 10 bases between them. Germline V gives CDR1 SGHTA, CDR2 FQGNSA.

CDR3 bases: TGTGCCAGCAGTTTCAGGGACAGCTCAAACACTGAAGCTTTCTTT. Residues: CASSFRDSSNTEAFF. The chain has TRBV28 and TRBJ1-1; 7 bases are shared with TRBD1. From germline, CDR1 is MDHEN and CDR2 SYDVKM. J lost 2 bases, V lost 3 bases, and 6 bases had no gene match. The CDR3 is 15 amino acids.

CDR3 sequence: CASSPLTGGGYGYTF. The CDR3 nucleotides are TGTGCCAGCAGTCCCCTTACAGGGGGCGGATATGGCTACACCTTC. This chain uses TRBV28 with TRBJ1-2; 9 positions match TRBD1. V lost 5 bases to trimming and J lost 5 bases; unmatched junction nucleotides: 9. The CDR3 contains 15 residues. Germline V CDR1 and CDR2: MDHEN, SYDVKM.

The CDR3 nucleotides read TGTGCCAGCAGCTTCCGGGGGGATGCGGAGACCCAGTACTTC. This codes for CASSFRGDAETQYF. The chain carries TRBV11-2 and TRBJ2-5, with 7 bases aligning to TRBD2. The trim removed 3 bases at V and 5 bases at J, leaving 6 bases unmatched. Germline lookup yields CDR1 SGHAT and CDR2 FQNNGV. The CDR3 sequence is 14 residues long. Combining the CDR3 with reference TRBV11-2 and TRBJ2-5 gives the whole variable domain EAGVAQSPRYKIIEKRQSVAFWCNPISGHATLYWYQQILGQGPKLLIQFQNNGVVDDSQLPKDRFSAERLKGVDSTLKIQPAKLEDSAVYLCASSFRGDAETQYFGPGTRLLVL.

The rearrangement links TRBV4-2 to TRBJ2-1, with a possible D match to TRBD2 (7 bases). This CDR3 region has 16 residues. Germline CDR1 and CDR2: LGHNA and YNFKEQ. The V and J ends lost 0 bases and 8 bases respectively, with 17 bases between them. This CDR3 reads CASSQDNGGPDDEQFF. CDR3 nucleotides: TGTGCCAGCAGCCAAGATAACGGGGGGCCCGACGATGAGCAGTTCTTC.

This clone has only a few counts. The CDR3 sequence is CASSWDRVQGEQYF. The CDR3 DNA follows: TGTGCCAGCAGCTGGGACAGGGTACAGGGCGAGCAGTACTTC. This chain links TRBV6-2 or TRBV6-3 with TRBJ2-7; TRBD1 matches 9 bases. The CDR3 contains 14 residues. Germline trimming cut 6 bases from V and 6 bases from J; bases unmatched to any gene: 9. The germline gives CDR1 MNHEY, CDR2 SVGEGT.

The V and J genes are TRBV6-2 or TRBV6-3 and TRBJ2-7; 7 nucleotides agree with TRBD1. This CDR3 has 16 residues. Germline-derived CDR1 and CDR2 are MNHEY and SVGEGT. With 0 bases clipped from V and 3 bases from J, the junction kept 8 bases outside the gene matches. For the CDR3, the DNA is TGTGCCAGCAGTTACTCGACAGGGTCGCCTTTCTACGAGCAGTACTTC. This sequence encodes CASSYSTGSPFYEQYF.

Of note for this clone: The identical CDR3 is also encoded by other nucleotide sequences in the sample. The rearrangement uses TRBV5-5 and TRBJ1-2; D possibly corresponds to TRBD1 (5 bases). V shed 0 bases and J shed 2 bases, with 5 bases lying between them. Germline values: CDR1 SGHKS, CDR2 YYEKEE (reference sequence). There are 13 residues in the CDR3. The DNA for the CDR3 is TGTGCCAGCAGCTTGGGGACAAACTATGGCTACACCTTC. It is translated as CASSLGTNYGYTF.

Only one count was recorded for this clone. The chain's CDR3 is CATEGQASYEQYF. DNA for the CDR3: TGTGCCACCGAGGGACAGGCCTCCTACGAGCAGTACTTC. This chain links TRBV28 with TRBJ2-7; 8 bases are shared with TRBD1. The germline V gene encodes CDR1 MDHEN and CDR2 SYDVKM. The V segment lost 10 bases and the J segment 0 bases; nucleotides outside the gene matches: 5. This CDR3 contains 13 residues.

The V gene is TRBV19, the J gene TRBJ2-1; D unresolved. CDR1 and CDR2 (germline): LNHDA, SQIVND (reference sequence). The CDR3 extends over 11 amino acids. Between the trimmed V and J ends, which lost 5 bases and 7 bases, there was a span of 6 bases. The CDR3 nucleotides read TGTGCCAGTAGTTCCGGGAATGAGCAGTTCTTC. It yields the protein CASSSGNEQFF.

This clone has just one count. The gene calls are TRBV5-1 and TRBJ2-7; D gene ambiguous. The CDR3 is 12 amino acids. V was shortened by 0 bases and J by 6 bases, with 7 bases between the two germline ends. CDR1 and CDR2 (germline): SGHRS, YFSETQ. CDR3 DNA: TGCGCCAGCAGCTTGGACGGTGGCGAGCAGTACTTC. This sequence encodes CASSLDGGEQYF.

This chain joins TRBV2 and TRBJ2-5; 10 bases align to TRBD2. J lost 0 bases, V lost 7 bases, and 5 bases had no gene match. This CDR3 comprises 15 residues. Germline CDR1 SNHLY, CDR2 FYNNEI. The CDR3 loop is CASTKAGGYQETQYF. CDR3 sequence (DNA): TGTGCCAGCACCAAAGCGGGGGGGTACCAAGAGACCCAGTACTTC.

This chain links TRBV21-1 with TRBJ2-6; no check of the table's D call, TRBD1, against the DNA was made. TRBV21-1 is classified as a pseudogene. The CDR3 spans 23 residues. In nucleotides, the CDR3 is TGTGCCAGCAGCAAATGGGGAGACAGGGGTGGTTGGGTCTATGACTCTGGGGCCAACGTCCTGACTTTC. It specifies CASSKWGDRGGWVYDSGANVLTF.

The DNA of the CDR3 is TGCAGCGTCGGCGGACTAGCGGCCGCTATTTACAATGAGCAGTTCTTC. Encoded protein: CSVGGLAAAIYNEQFF. V is TRBV29-1 and J is TRBJ2-1, with 10 nucleotides matching TRBD2. Germline CDR1 and CDR2: SQVTM and ANQGSEA. CDR3 length: 16 residues. The V segment lost 6 bases and the J segment 4 bases; nucleotides outside the gene matches: 12.

V gene TRBV6-2 or TRBV6-3 combines with J gene TRBJ2-2; TRBD2 aligns across 12 bases. V was pared by 6 bases and J by 17 bases, with 10 bases of the junction left unmatched. Per the germline V gene, CDR1 is MNHEY and CDR2 is SVGEGT. The CDR3 length is 13 residues. CDR3 nucleotide sequence: TGTGCCAGCAGGCCTAGCGGGGGGGCCGACGCATTTTTT. Protein sequence: CASRPSGGADAFF.

Of note for this clone: Germline and junction disagree at one end, which may indicate a read error. V and J are TRBV7-7 and TRBJ2-5; tentatively, D is TRBD1 (6 bases). The CDR3 extends over 14 amino acids. The germline V gene encodes CDR1 SSHAT and CDR2 FNYEAQ (reference sequence). CDR3 region: CASSLAGHQETQYF. CDR3 coding DNA: TGTGCCAGCAGCTTAGCGGGACACCAGGAGACCCAGTACTTC. Supplemented by reference TRBV7-7 and TRBJ2-5, the full variable domain reads GAGVSQSPRYKVTKRGQDVTLRCDPISSHATLYWYQQALGQGPEFLTYFNYEAQPDKSGLPSDRFSAERPEGSISTLTIQRTEQRDSAMYRCASSLAGHQETQYFGPGTRLLVL.

The J gene is TRBJ1-4, the V gene TRBV21-1; the D call TRBD1 from the table was never checked on the DNA. TRBV21-1 is given as a pseudogene. The CDR3 is 15 residues long. The CDR3 coding sequence is TGTGCCAGCAGCAATCGCGGCAGGGAAAATGAAAAACTGTTTTTT. This sequence encodes CASSNRGRENEKLFF.

In this sample, this clone turned up a few times. V usage is TRBV28 and J usage is TRBJ1-4, with D possibly being TRBD1 (5 bases). CDR1 and CDR2 (germline): MDHEN, SYDVKM. V lost 1 base, J lost 8 bases, and 14 bases lay in between. The CDR3 is made up of 15 amino acids. CDR3 loop: CASSLSTGSGEKLFF. Written as DNA, the CDR3 is TGTGCCAGCAGTTTATCTACAGGTTCGGGCGAAAAACTGTTTTTT.

Only one count was recorded for this clone. The chain combines TRBV5-5 with TRBJ2-3; 7 bases agree with TRBD1. The V gene end was trimmed by 4 bases and the J gene end by 6 bases; junction bases not matched to a gene: 11. The CDR3 is made up of 15 amino acids. Per the germline V gene, CDR1 is SGHKS and CDR2 is YYEKEE (reference sequence). For the CDR3, the DNA is TGTGCCAGCAGCCGCCGGGACAGTCGAGGGGATACGCAGTATTTT. Its protein is CASSRRDSRGDTQYF.

The V and J genes are TRBV24-1 and TRBJ2-1; 12 positions agree with TRBD2. The CDR3 covers 15 residues. The V gene's germline CDR1 is KGHDR and CDR2 SFDVKD. CDR3 in amino acids: CACGLAGRGGDEQFF. The CDR3 coding sequence is TGTGCATGTGGACTAGCGGGGCGGGGGGGAGATGAGCAGTTCTTC.

The chain joins TRBV7-2 to TRBJ2-2, with 8 bases identical to TRBD2. Trimming removed 3 bases from V and 2 bases from J; junction bases left unmatched: 2. This CDR3 comprises 15 residues. Germline-derived CDR1 and CDR2 are SGHTA and FQGNSA. CDR3 in DNA: TGTGCCAGCAGCTTCACTAGCGGAAACACCGGGGAGCTGTTTTTT. It encodes CASSFTSGNTGELFF.

On this clone: Other DNA sequences within the sample encode an identical CDR3. The chain is built from TRBV9 and TRBJ2-1; D gene ambiguous. Germline-derived CDR1 and CDR2 are SGDLS and YYNGEE. Deletions cut 1 base from V and 0 bases from J, with 8 bases between. The CDR3 sequence is 15 residues long. DNA for the CDR3: TGTGCCAGCAGCGTATCGGGTAGCTCCTACAATGAGCAGTTCTTC. Its protein is CASSVSGSSYNEQFF.

This clone was detected only once. J is TRBJ2-5 and V is TRBV6-2 or TRBV6-3; perhaps TRBD2 as D (6 bases). Germline CDR1 and CDR2: MNHEY and SVGEGT. Trimming took 2 bases from V and 5 from J, leaving 21 bases between them. This CDR3 is built from 17 residues. CDR3 sequence: CASSYRGAWAPGETQYF. The CDR3 DNA is TGTGCCAGCAGTTACCGCGGGGCCTGGGCTCCTGGGGAGACCCAGTACTTC.